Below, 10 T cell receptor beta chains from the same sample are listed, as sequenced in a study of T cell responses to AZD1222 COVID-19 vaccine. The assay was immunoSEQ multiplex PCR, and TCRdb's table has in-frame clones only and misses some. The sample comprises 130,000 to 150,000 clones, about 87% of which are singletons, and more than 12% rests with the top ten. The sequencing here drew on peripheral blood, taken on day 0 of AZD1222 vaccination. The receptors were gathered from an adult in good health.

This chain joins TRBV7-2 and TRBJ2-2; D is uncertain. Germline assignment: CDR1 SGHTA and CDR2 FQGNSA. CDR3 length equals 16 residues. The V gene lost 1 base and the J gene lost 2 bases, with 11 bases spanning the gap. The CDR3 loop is CASSLGGRVNTGELFF. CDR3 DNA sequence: TGTGCCAGCAGCTTAGGGGGTAGGGTTAACACCGGGGAGCTGTTTTTT.

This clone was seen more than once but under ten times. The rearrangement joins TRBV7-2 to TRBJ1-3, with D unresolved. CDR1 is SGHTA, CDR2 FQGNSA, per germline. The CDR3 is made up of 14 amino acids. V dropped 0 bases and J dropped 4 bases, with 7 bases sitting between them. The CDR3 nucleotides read TGTGCCAGCAGCTTAGCGCTAAGGGGAAACACCATATATTTT. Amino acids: CASSLALRGNTIYF.

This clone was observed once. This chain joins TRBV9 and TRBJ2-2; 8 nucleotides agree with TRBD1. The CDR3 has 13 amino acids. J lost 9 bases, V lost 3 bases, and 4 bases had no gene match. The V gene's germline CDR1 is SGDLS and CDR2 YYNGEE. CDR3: CASSGDRGRELFF. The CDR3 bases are TGTGCCAGCAGCGGCGACAGGGGCCGGGAGCTGTTTTTT. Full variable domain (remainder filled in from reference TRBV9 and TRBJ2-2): DSGVTQTPKHLITATGQRVTLRCSPRSGDLSVYWYQQSLDQGLQFLIQYYNGEERAKGNILERFSAQQFPDLHSELNLSSLELGDSALYFCASSGDRGRELFFGEGSRLTVL.

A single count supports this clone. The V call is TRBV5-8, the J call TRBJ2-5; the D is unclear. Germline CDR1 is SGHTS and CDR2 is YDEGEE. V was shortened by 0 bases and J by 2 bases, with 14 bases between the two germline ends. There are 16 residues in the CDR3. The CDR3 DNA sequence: TGTGCCAGCAGCTTGGCCATCCGTCCCGTACAAGAGACCCAGTACTTC. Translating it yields CASSLAIRPVQETQYF.

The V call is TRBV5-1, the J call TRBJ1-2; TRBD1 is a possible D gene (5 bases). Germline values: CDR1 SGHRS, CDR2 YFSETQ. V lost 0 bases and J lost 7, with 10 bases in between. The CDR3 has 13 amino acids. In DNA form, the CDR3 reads TGCGCCAGCAGCTTGGAGGGAGGGGTTGGCTACACCTTC. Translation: CASSLEGGVGYTF.

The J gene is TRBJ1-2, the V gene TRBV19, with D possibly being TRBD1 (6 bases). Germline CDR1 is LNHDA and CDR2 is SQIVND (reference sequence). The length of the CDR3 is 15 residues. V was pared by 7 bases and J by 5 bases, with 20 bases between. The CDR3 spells CASNAGASSRYGYTF. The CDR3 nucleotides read TGTGCCAGTAACGCAGGGGCGTCCTCGAGGTATGGCTACACCTTC.

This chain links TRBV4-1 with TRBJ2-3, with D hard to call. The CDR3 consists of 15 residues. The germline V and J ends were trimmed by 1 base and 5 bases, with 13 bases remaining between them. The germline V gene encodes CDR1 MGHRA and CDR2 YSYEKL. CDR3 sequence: CASSQVGLRQDTQYF. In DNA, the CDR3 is TGCGCCAGCAGCCAAGTTGGGCTTCGCCAAGATACGCAGTATTTT.

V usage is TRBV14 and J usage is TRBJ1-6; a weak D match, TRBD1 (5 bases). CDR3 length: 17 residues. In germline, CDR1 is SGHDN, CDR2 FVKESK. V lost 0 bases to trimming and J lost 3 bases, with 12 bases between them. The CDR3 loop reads CASSQEGRAHYNSPLHF. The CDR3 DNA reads TGTGCCAGCAGCCAAGAAGGCAGGGCCCACTATAATTCACCCCTCCACTTT.

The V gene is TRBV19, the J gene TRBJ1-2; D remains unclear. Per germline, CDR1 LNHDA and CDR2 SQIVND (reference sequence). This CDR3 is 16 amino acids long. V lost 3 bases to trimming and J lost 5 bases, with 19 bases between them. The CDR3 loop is CASSMDGKSSRYGYTF. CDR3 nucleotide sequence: TGTGCCAGTAGTATGGATGGGAAAAGCTCCCGGTATGGCTACACCTTC.

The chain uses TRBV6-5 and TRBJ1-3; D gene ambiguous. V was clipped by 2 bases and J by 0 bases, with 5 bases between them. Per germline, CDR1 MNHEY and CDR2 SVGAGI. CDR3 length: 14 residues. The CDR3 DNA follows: TGTGCCAGCAGTTACGGGATCTCTGGAAACACCATATATTTT. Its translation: CASSYGISGNTIYF.